This paragraph covers one TCR beta chain sequence. Antigen unknown. CDR3 length: 17 residues. Germline CDR1 and CDR2: SNHLY and FYNNEI. V lost 6 bases and J lost 1, with 18 bases in between. Some clones are missing from TCRdb's copy, which holds only in-frame ones; the method was immunoSEQ multiplex PCR. In the table there are around 15,000 clones, 75% to 85% of which are singletons. The sample is drawn from a study of chemoradiotherapy in HPV16-positive cancers. General observations from the study: Candidate HPV-specific clones and E7-related TCR motifs grew in tumor during treatment. For HPV16-positive patients, expanding HPV-responsive T cells associated with longer recurrence-free survival. Functional assays defining HPV-specific T cells used only a couple of HPV16-positive patients.

The sample was gathered from a patient who underwent chemoradiotherapy. The chain carries TRBV2 and TRBJ2-2, with D possibly called TRBD1 or TRBD2 (5 bases each). This sequence originates from a human donor with HPV-associated anogenital cancer. Written as DNA, the CDR3 is TGTGCCAGCAGGGAGGCAGGGTTCCTCGAGAACACCGGGGAGCTGTTTTTT. Translation: CASREAGFLENTGELFF.